The 4 T cell receptor beta chains reported below all come from one sample, sequenced in a study of tumor-infiltrating lymphocytes in primary liver carcinoma. Extraction of RNA together with DNA used about 17-31 mg of unsorted bulk tissue. TCR beta cDNA was prepared out of roughly 520 ng total RNA by means of a constant-region primer. Slightly modified ARM-PCR with three nested multiplex PCR rounds yielded TCR beta libraries. Use of TRBV1-TRBV30 forward primers with a C-beta reverse primer characterized the first two PCR rounds, which lasted 10 cycles each. One entry per CDR3 protein results from TCRdb running MiXCR on the multiplex PCR reads. The sample lists more than 75,000 distinct CDR3 sequences; 60% to 75% were seen once. The sequencing input was liver tumor tissue from sampling region 1. The subset was: tumor region T1, superior pole. These receptors all come from a man aged 35 to 55 with primary liver carcinoma and hepatitis B virus infection.

A word on this clonotype: Without the conserved terminal phenylalanine or tryptophan, this CDR3 likely stems from a read error. Here the CDR3 DNA reads TGTGCCAACAGTTACCTAGCGGGCCACCGATTATACAATGAGCAGTTCTCC. This gives the protein CANSYLAGHRLYNEQFS. The J gene is TRBJ2-1, the V gene TRBV6-5, with 8 nucleotides matching TRBD2. This CDR3 is built from 17 residues. Germline V gene lookup returns CDR1 MNHEY and CDR2 SVGAGI.

The table lists this clonotype with a few counts. V gene TRBV5-1 combines with J gene TRBJ2-7, with 8 bases lining up with TRBD2. The CDR3 extends over 14 amino acids. Per germline, CDR1 SGHRS and CDR2 YFSETQ. V shed 4 bases and J 2 bases; nucleotides not matched to a gene: 5. The CDR3 DNA sequence: TGCGCCAGCAGCCGTCGGGAGGGCCCCTACGAGCAGTACTTC. This encodes CASSRREGPYEQYF. Complete variable domain (other parts from reference TRBV5-1 and TRBJ2-7): KAGVTQTPRYLIKTRGQQVTLSCSPISGHRSVSWYQQTPGQGLQFLFEYFSETQRNKGNFPGRFSGRQFSNSRSEMNVSTLELGDSALYLCASSRREGPYEQYFGPGTRLTVT.

Note on this clonotype: A junction end diverges from the germline sequence, so it may reflect a read error. As DNA, the CDR3 is TGTGCCATGAGACTAGAAGTGAGAAATGAGCAGCTCTTC. As protein: CAMRLEVRNEQLF. This sequence joins TRBV10-3 and TRBJ2-1; D is possibly TRBD2 (6 bases). The CDR3 has 13 residues. The germline V gene has CDR1 ENHRY and CDR2 SYGVKD.

With respect to this clonotype: Germline and junction disagree at one end, which may indicate a read error. The chain employs TRBV5-1 and TRBJ2-1, with TRBD2 matching 8 bases. The CDR3 is made up of 13 amino acids. Germline CDR1 reads SGHRS; CDR2 reads YFSETQ. CDR3 sequence: CASLGGGANERFF. The CDR3 region has the DNA TGCGCCAGCCTCGGGGGGGGGGCCAATGAGCGGTTCTTC.